This is a list of T cell receptor beta chains from one sample in a study of blood T cell repertoires in COVID-19. Profiling relied on immunoSEQ multiplex PCR, and the TCRdb table lists in-frame clones only, not all of them. The sample has about 100,000 clones, about 88% seen once. Sequencing input: peripheral blood. These receptors came from a human donor in a cohort sampled during active COVID-19. Each CDR3 is given with its conserved first and last residue. The D gene is left open where the match is weak. Some rows have no size entry. The others give once, few or many, or a class for an expanded clone.

clone size,J gene,V gene,D gene,CDR3 DNA,CDR3 protein
-,TRBJ2-1,TRBV11-2,TRBD2,TGTGCCAGCAGCCCGACTAGCGGGAGTCTCGGTGAGCAGTTCTTC,CASSPTSGSLGEQFF
-,TRBJ2-4,TRBV28,-,TGTGCCAGCAGTCTGTCCGGGGTAGCCAAAAACATTCAGTACTTC,CASSLSGVAKNIQYF
-,TRBJ2-4,TRBV6-2/TRBV6-3,-,TGTGCCAGCAGCCACTCGGAGGGGTTTGAGGCCAAAAACATTCAGTACTTC,CASSHSEGFEAKNIQYF
-,TRBJ1-5,TRBV2,-,TGTGCCAGCACTCCACAGGGTTATAGCAATCAGCCCCAGCATTTT,CASTPQGYSNQPQHF
once,TRBJ1-4,TRBV28,TRBD1,TGTGCCAGCAGACCAACCGGGACAGGTATTCAAAAACTGTTTTTT,CASRPTGTGIQKLFF
-,TRBJ1-2,TRBV11-1,TRBD1,TGTGCCAGCAGCCTAGGACAGGGGTTATTCGGCTACACCTTC,CASSLGQGLFGYTF
-,TRBJ2-7,TRBV6-5,-,TGTGCCAGCAGTTCCTCCGACGGAGGCCCCTACGAGCAGTACTTC,CASSSSDGGPYEQYF
-,TRBJ2-1,TRBV28,-,TGTGCCACCACGGGACTCGAGCAGTTCTTC,CATTGLEQFF
-,TRBJ2-1,TRBV13,-,TGTGCCAGCAGCTTGGGGCAGACCTACAATGAGCAGTTCTTC,CASSLGQTYNEQFF
-,TRBJ1-5,TRBV27,TRBD1,TGTGCCAGCAGTTTAGGGGGGACAGTCAATCAGCCCCAGCATTTT,CASSLGGTVNQPQHF
-,TRBJ2-7,TRBV11-2,TRBD2,TGTGCCAGCAGACACCGACTAGCGGGAGAAGTCTACGAGCAGTACTTC,CASRHRLAGEVYEQYF
-,TRBJ2-7,TRBV30,-,TGTGCCTGGAGTGAAAGCGGGTCCTTAACCTACGAGCAGTACTTC,CAWSESGSLTYEQYF
-,TRBJ1-1,TRBV27,-,TGTGCCAGCAGTTTAGAAGGGGGTGAAGCTTTCTTT,CASSLEGGEAFF
-,TRBJ2-7,TRBV19,TRBD2,TGTGCCAGCAGTCGGACTAGCGGGGTGTACGAGCAGTACTTC,CASSRTSGVYEQYF
-,TRBJ2-3,TRBV10-3,TRBD2,TGTGCCATCCTCAGGGGACTAGGAACAGATACGCAGTATTTT,CAILRGLGTDTQYF
-,TRBJ2-1,TRBV5-1,TRBD1,TGCGCCAGCAGGCGGGTCGGGACAGGGGGCATGGATGAGCAGTTCTTC,CASRRVGTGGMDEQFF
-,TRBJ2-7,TRBV3-1/TRBV3-2,TRBD2,TGTGCCAGCAGCCAAATCGGGACTAGCGGGCGAACCTACGAGCAGTACTTC,CASSQIGTSGRTYEQYF
-,TRBJ2-7,TRBV28,TRBD1,TGTGCCAGCGGTCCCGGGACAGGAATATACGAGCAGTACTTC,CASGPGTGIYEQYF
once,TRBJ1-1,TRBV19,-,TGTGCCAGTACCGATTTGGTCACTCAGAACACTGAAGCTTTCTTT,CASTDLVTQNTEAFF
-,TRBJ1-4,TRBV28,-,TGTGCCAGCAGTCGTCCCCAGGGGCGGGAAAAACTGTTTTTT,CASSRPQGREKLFF
-,TRBJ2-2,TRBV18,TRBD1,TGTGCCAGCTCACCAGCGAATCCGGGACAGGGGGCCGGGGAGCTGTTTTTT,CASSPANPGQGAGELFF
once,TRBJ2-2,TRBV24-1,TRBD1,TGTGCCACCAGTGACCCAGACAGGGGCACCGGGGAGCTGTTTTTT,CATSDPDRGTGELFF
-,TRBJ2-4,TRBV6-5,-,TGTGCCAGCAGTTACTCAGTCGGGTTAGCCAAAAACATTCAGTACTTC,CASSYSVGLAKNIQYF
-,TRBJ2-3,TRBV9,TRBD2,TGTGCCAGCAGCGTAGTCAAGGCGGGGGGTCGCACAGATACGCAGTATTTT,CASSVVKAGGRTDTQYF
few,TRBJ1-2,TRBV27,-,TGTGCCAGCAGTTTATGGCTTAACTATGGCTACACCTTC,CASSLWLNYGYTF
once,TRBJ1-5,TRBV7-9,-,TGTGCCAGCAGCTTAGACTATAGCAATCAGCCCCAGCATTTT,CASSLDYSNQPQHF
few,TRBJ2-3,TRBV28,TRBD2,TGTGCCAGCAGTTTAAAAGCGGGGGTGCAGTATTTT,CASSLKAGVQYF
once,TRBJ2-5,TRBV20-1,TRBD1,TGCAGTGCTAGTAAGGACAGGGGTACCCAGTACTTC,CSASKDRGTQYF
-,TRBJ2-7,TRBV18,-,TGTGCCAGCTCACCTTCGACACCCCACTACGAGCAGTACTTC,CASSPSTPHYEQYF
-,TRBJ2-5,TRBV5-1,TRBD1,TGCGCCAGCAGCCGGGACAGGGGAGGGGAGACCCAGTACTTC,CASSRDRGGETQYF
-,TRBJ2-7,TRBV13,-,TGTGCCAGCAGCTCTATGGACAGCTACGAGCAGTACTTC,CASSSMDSYEQYF